This TCR beta chain derives from a study of T cell repertoires in cytomegalovirus infection. This clonotype has a handful of counts. Its antigen is undetermined. TCRdb fed the reads into MiXCR, producing one record per CDR3 protein. Of roughly 700,000 distinct CDR3 sequences listed, about 30% were seen once; the top ten hold 18%. V lost 3 bases, J lost 5 bases, and 10 bases stayed unmatched. Germline V gene data show CDR1 as KGHSH and CDR2 as LQKENI. The CDR3 is made up of 16 amino acids. The chain uses TRBV18 and TRBJ2-1; 7 positions agree with TRBD1. This TCR was recovered from a human donor in good health (CMV status not recorded). Some clones in this sample may be carry-over from other donors' samples. The sample in question was cultured PBMCs, obtained from culture after CMV antigen stimulation. The CDR3 bases are TGTGCCAGCTCACCTGCCAGGACAGGCCGGCACAATGAGCAGTTCTTC. Its protein product is CASSPARTGRHNEQFF. The whole variable domain, remainder taken from reference TRBV18 and TRBJ2-1, is NAGVMQNPRHLVRRRGQEARLRCSPMKGHSHVYWYRQLPEEGLKFMVYLQKENIIDESGMPKERFSAEFPKEGPSILRIQQVVRGDSAAYFCASSPARTGRHNEQFFGPGTRLTVL.